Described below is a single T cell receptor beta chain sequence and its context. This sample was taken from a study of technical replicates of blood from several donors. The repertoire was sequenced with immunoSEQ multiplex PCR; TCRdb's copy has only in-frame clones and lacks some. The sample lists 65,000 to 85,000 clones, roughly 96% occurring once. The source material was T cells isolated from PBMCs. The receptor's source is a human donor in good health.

CDR3 loop: CASSLEQGYGEQFF. Here the CDR3 DNA reads TGTGCCAGCAGCTTGGAACAGGGATACGGGGAGCAGTTCTTC. V is TRBV5-4 and J is TRBJ2-1; tentatively, D is TRBD1 (6 bases). The CDR3 extends over 14 amino acids. Germline loops: CDR1 SGHNT, CDR2 YYREEE (reference sequence). Trimming took off 0 bases at V and 10 bases at J, with 14 bases between the two ends. Based on the CDR3 plus reference TRBV5-4 and TRBJ2-1, the full variable domain is ETGVTQSPTHLIKTRGQQVTLRCSSQSGHNTVSWYQQALGQGPQFIFQYYREEENGRGNFPPRFSGLQFPNYSSELNVNALELDDSALYLCASSLEQGYGEQFFGPGTRLTVL.